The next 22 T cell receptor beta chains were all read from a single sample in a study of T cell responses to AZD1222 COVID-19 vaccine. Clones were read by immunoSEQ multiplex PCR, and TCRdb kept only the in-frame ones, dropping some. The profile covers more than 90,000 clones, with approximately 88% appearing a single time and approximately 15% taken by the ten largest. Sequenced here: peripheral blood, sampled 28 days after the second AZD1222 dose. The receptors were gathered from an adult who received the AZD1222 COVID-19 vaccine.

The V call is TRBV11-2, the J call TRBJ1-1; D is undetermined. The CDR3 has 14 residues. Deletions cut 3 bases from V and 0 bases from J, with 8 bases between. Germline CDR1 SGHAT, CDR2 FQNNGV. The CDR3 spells CASSLKRLNTEAFF. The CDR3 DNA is TGTGCCAGCAGCTTGAAGCGTCTGAACACTGAAGCTTTCTTT.

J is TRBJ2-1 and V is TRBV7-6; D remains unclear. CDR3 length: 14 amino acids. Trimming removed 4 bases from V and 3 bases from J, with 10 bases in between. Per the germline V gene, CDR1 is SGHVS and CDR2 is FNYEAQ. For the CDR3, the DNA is TGTGCCAGCAGCTCCTCGGGCCTCTACAATGAGCAGTTCTTC. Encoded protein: CASSSSGLYNEQFF.

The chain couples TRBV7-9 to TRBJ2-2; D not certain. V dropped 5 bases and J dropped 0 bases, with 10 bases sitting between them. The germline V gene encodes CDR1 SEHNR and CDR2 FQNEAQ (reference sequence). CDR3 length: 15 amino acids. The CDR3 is CASSPMDPNTGELFF. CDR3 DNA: TGTGCCAGCAGCCCGATGGACCCGAACACCGGGGAGCTGTTTTTT.

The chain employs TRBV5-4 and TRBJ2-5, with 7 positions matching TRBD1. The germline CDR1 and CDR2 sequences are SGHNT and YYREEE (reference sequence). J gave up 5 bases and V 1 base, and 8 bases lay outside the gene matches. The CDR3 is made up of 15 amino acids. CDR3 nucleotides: TGTGCCAGCAGCTTGAGAGGGGGCTTGTCGGAGACCCAGTACTTC. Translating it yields CASSLRGGLSETQYF.

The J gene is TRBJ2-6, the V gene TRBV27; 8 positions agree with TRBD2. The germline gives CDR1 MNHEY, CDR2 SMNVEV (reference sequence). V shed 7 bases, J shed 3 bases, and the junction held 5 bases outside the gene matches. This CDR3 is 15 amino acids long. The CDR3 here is CASTRGGDGANVLTF. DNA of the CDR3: TGTGCCAGCACCCGGGGGGGTGATGGGGCCAACGTCCTGACTTTC.

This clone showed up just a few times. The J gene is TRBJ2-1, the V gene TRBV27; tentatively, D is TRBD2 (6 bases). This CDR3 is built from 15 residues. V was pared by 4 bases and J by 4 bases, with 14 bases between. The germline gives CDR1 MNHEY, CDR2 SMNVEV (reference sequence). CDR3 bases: TGTGCCAGCAGTTCCTCGGCGGGAATGTACAATGAGCAGTTCTTC. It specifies CASSSSAGMYNEQFF.

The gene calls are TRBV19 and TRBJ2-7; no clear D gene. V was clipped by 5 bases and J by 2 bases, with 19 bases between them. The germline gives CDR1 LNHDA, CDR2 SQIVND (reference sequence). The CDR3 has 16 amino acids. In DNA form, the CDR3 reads TGTGCCAGTAGTTCCCGGACCGACTCAAGCACCTACGAGCAGTACTTC. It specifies CASSSRTDSSTYEQYF.

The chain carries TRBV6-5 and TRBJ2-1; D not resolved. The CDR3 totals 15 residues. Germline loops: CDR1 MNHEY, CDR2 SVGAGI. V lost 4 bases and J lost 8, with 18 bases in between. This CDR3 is CASSSLGAARDEQFF. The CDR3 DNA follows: TGTGCCAGCAGTTCCCTTGGTGCAGCCCGCGATGAGCAGTTCTTC.

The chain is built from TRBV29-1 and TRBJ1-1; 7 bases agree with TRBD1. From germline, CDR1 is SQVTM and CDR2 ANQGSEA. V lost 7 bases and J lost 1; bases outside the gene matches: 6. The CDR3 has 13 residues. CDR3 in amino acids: CSGTGQPNTEAFF. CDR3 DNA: TGCAGCGGGACGGGACAGCCGAACACTGAAGCTTTCTTT.

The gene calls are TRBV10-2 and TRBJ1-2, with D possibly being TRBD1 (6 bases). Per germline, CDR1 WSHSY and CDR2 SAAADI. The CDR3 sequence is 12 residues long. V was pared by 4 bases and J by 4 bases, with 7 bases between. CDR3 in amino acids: CASSGDIYGYTF. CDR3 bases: TGCGCCAGCAGTGGGGACATCTATGGCTACACCTTC.

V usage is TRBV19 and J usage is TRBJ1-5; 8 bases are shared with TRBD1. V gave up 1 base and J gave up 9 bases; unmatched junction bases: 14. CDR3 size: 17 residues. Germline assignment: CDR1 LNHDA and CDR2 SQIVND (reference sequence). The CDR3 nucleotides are TGTGCCAGTAGTATAGTAATCGCAGGGGGCGCAGGGTGGCCCCAGCATTTT. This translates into CASSIVIAGGAGWPQHF.

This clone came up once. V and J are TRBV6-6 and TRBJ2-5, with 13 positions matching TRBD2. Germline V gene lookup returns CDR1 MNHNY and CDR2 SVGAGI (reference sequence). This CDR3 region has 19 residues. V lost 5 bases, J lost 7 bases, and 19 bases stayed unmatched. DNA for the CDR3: TGTGCCAGCAGTCAAACAGCGGGACTAGCGGGATCGATTCGTACGACCCAGTACTTC. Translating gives CASSQTAGLAGSIRTTQYF.

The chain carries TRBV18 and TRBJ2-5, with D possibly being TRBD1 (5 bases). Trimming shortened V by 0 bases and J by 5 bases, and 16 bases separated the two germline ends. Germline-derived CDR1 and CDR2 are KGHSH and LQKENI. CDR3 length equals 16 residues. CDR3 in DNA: TGTGCCAGCTCACCACCAGGGCAGGGTGGTAGGGAGACCCAGTACTTC. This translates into CASSPPGQGGRETQYF. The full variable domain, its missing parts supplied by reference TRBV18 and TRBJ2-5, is NAGVMQNPRHLVRRRGQEARLRCSPMKGHSHVYWYRQLPEEGLKFMVYLQKENIIDESGMPKERFSAEFPKEGPSILRIQQVVRGDSAAYFCASSPPGQGGRETQYFGPGTRLLVL.

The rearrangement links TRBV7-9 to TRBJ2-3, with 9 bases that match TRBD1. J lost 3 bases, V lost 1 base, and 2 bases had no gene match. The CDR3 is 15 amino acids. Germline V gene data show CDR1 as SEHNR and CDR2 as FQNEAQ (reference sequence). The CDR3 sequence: CASSLEQGATDTQYF. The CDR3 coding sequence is TGTGCCAGCAGCTTAGAACAGGGGGCAACAGATACGCAGTATTTT.

The DNA for the CDR3 is TGTGCCAGCAGCCAATTTACGGGGGGCCAGGATGAGCAGTTCTTC. Amino acid sequence: CASSQFTGGQDEQFF. The V and J genes are TRBV3-1 (or the pseudogene TRBV3-2) and TRBJ2-1, with a possible D match to TRBD2 (7 bases). The germline V gene encodes CDR1 LGHDT and CDR2 YNNKEL (reference sequence). V lost 2 bases and J lost 8, with 16 bases in between. This CDR3 region has 15 residues.

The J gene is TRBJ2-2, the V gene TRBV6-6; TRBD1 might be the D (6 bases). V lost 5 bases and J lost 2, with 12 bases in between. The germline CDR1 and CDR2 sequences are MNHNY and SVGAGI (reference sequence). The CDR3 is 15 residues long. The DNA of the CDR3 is TGTGCCAGCAGTCCGGACAGACCAAACACCGGGGAGCTGTTTTTT. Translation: CASSPDRPNTGELFF.

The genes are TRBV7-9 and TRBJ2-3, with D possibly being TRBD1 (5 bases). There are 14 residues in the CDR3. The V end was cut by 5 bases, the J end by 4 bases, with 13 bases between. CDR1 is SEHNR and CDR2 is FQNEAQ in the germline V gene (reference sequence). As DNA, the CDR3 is TGTGCCAGCAGCCCCGGACAAGGTTCAGATACGCAGTATTTT. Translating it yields CASSPGQGSDTQYF. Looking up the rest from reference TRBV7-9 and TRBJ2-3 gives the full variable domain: DTGVSQNPRHKITKRGQNVTFRCDPISEHNRLYWYRQTLGQGPEFLTYFQNEAQLEKSRLLSDRFSAERPKGSFSTLEIQRTEQGDSAMYLCASSPGQGSDTQYFGPGTRLTVL.

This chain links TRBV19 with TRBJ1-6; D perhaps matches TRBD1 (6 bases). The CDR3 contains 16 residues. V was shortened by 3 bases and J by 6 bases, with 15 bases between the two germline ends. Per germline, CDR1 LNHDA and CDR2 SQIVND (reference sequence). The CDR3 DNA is TGTGCCAGTAGTATTTCAGGGGTGATTCCTAATTCACCCCTCCACTTT. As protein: CASSISGVIPNSPLHF.

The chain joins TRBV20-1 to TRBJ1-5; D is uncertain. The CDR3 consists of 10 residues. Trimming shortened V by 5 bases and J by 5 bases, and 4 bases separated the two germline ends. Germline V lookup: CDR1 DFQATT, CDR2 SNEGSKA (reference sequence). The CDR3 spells CSAQDQPQHF. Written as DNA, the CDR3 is TGCAGTGCTCAGGATCAGCCCCAGCATTTT.

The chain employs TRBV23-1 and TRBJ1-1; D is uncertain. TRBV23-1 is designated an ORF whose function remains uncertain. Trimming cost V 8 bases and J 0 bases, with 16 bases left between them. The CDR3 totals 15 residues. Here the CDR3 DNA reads TGCGCCAGCCCGGGAGGGATCTACATGAACACTGAAGCTTTCTTT. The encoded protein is CASPGGIYMNTEAFF.

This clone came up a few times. The CDR3: CASKREETQYF. CDR3 nucleotides: TGTGCCAGCAAGAGGGAAGAGACCCAGTACTTC. This chain uses TRBV2 with TRBJ2-5, with a tentative D call TRBD2 (5 bases). Trimming stripped 7 bases from V and 3 bases from J, with 6 bases between. The germline V gene encodes CDR1 SNHLY and CDR2 FYNNEI. The CDR3 runs 11 residues.

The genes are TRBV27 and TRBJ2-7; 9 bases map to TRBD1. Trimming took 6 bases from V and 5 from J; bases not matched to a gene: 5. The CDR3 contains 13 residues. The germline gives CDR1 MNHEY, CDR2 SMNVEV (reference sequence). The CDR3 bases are TGTGCCAGCAGCCGAACAGGGGGCCACGAGCAGTACTTC. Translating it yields CASSRTGGHEQYF.